The rows below give T cell receptor beta chains drawn from one sample of a study of T cell repertoires in cytomegalovirus infection. TCRdb re-derived calls from the reads in MiXCR, one entry per CDR3 protein. Of approximately 730,000 distinct CDR3 sequences in the sample, about 28% are singletons; the top ten hold less than 15%. These receptors are not linked to any known antigen. This specimen consisted of cultured CD8+ T cells from PBMCs, obtained from culture after CMV antigen stimulation. The receptor source for this set is a human donor in good health (CMV status not recorded). Some clones in this sample may be carry-over from other donors' samples. The CDR3 runs from the conserved cysteine through the conserved F or W. Each record gives: D gene, V gene, clone size, J gene, CDR3 DNA, CDR3 protein. A D gene is named only where the DNA matches it firmly. The size of a clone is reported for some rows only, either as once, few or many, or as a class for expanded clones.

-	TRBV4-2	few	TRBJ1-1	TGTGCCAGCAGCCACCGTGACAGGATGAACACTGAAGCTTTCTTT	CASSHRDRMNTEAFF
TRBD1	TRBV7-6	-	TRBJ2-2	TGTGCCAGCAGCCGAGAGGCAGGGGGCGCGGCCGGGGAGCTGTTTTTT	CASSREAGGAAGELFF
-	TRBV6-2/TRBV6-3	-	TRBJ2-5	TGTGCCAGCGGGGGTGTGGCGGTGGACGAGACCCAGTACTTC	CASGGVAVDETQYF
-	TRBV27	-	TRBJ2-5	TGTGCCAGCACCTCCGGGGGCCGGGAGACCCAGTACTTC	CASTSGGRETQYF
-	TRBV7-9	-	TRBJ1-1	TGTGCCAGTCGCGAGCTTGGGGGGAACACTGAAGCTTTCTTT	CASRELGGNTEAFF
-	TRBV7-9	few	TRBJ2-1	TGTGCCAGCAGCTTAATAGACGTCTCCTACAATGAGCAGTTCTTC	CASSLIDVSYNEQFF
TRBD1	TRBV4-1	-	TRBJ1-2	TGCGCCAGCAGCCCCACTGAGACAGGGCCCTCTAACTATGGCTACACCTTC	CASSPTETGPSNYGYTF
-	TRBV10-3	-	TRBJ1-4	TGTGCCATCAGTGAGAAGGGTGAAAAACTGTTTTTT	CAISEKGEKLFF
TRBD2	TRBV10-3	many	TRBJ2-1	TGTGCCACCAGCGGACTAGCGGGGGGTATTGAGCAGTTCTTC	CATSGLAGGIEQFF
-	TRBV19	few	TRBJ1-1	TGTGCCAGTAGTACCTGGTGGAGGGGTATCACTGAAGCTTTCTTT	CASSTWWRGITEAFF
TRBD1	TRBV12-3/TRBV12-4	many	TRBJ1-3	TGTGCCGCTAGCCCGGACAGGGCTTACGGAAACACCATATATTTT	CAASPDRAYGNTIYF
TRBD1	TRBV7-9	-	TRBJ2-5	TGTGCCAGCAGCCGGACAGGGGGCGAGAAAGAGACCCAGTACTTC	CASSRTGGEKETQYF
-	TRBV6-5	few	TRBJ2-5	TGTGCCAGCAGTTATCTGGCTGATCAAGAGACCCAGTACTTC	CASSYLADQETQYF
TRBD1	TRBV24-1	-	TRBJ2-5	TGTGCCACCAGTGTCTTCCCTCTACGCGGGACAGGGGCCCAAGAGACCCAGTACTTC	CATSVFPLRGTGAQETQYF
TRBD2	TRBV4-3	-	TRBJ2-1	TGCGCCAGCAGCCAACCCAGGAGAATAGCGGGGGAGCAGGGCTCCTACAATGAGCAGTTCTTC	CASSQPRRIAGEQGSYNEQFF
TRBD1	TRBV27	few	TRBJ1-2	TGTGCCAGCAGTTTATATCAGGGGGCGAGCTATGGCTACACCTTC	CASSLYQGASYGYTF
-	TRBV28	few	TRBJ2-2	TGTGCCAGCAGCATTCTGGGGGTCTCCGGGGAGCTGTTTTTT	CASSILGVSGELFF
TRBD1	TRBV15	-	TRBJ1-4	TGTGCCACCAGTGCAGGGGGCGATGAAAAACTGTTTTTT	CATSAGGDEKLFF
TRBD2	TRBV7-2	many	TRBJ2-1	TGTGCCAGCAGCTTAGACTCTAGCGGGTCCTACAATGAGCAGTTCTTC	CASSLDSSGSYNEQFF
-	TRBV6-1	few	TRBJ2-3	TGTGCCAGCAGTGTAACTGGGTTAGGGACAGATACGCAGTATTTT	CASSVTGLGTDTQYF
-	TRBV4-1	many	TRBJ2-1	TGCGCCAGCAGCCAAGATCGAAGCGGTGATGAGCAGTTCTTC	CASSQDRSGDEQFF
-	TRBV7-2	many	TRBJ1-2	TGTGCCAGCAGCTTAGCCCTCGGAGGGTTCACCTCCTTC	CASSLALGGFTSF
-	TRBV4-1	once	TRBJ1-2	TGCGCCAGCAGCCAAGGGACAGAACTAGCTGCTTACTATGGCTACACCTTC	CASSQGTELAAYYGYTF
-	TRBV7-8	few	TRBJ2-5	TGTGCCAGCCTGACCCCGGGAAAGACCCAGTACTTC	CASLTPGKTQYF
TRBD2	TRBV7-6	few	TRBJ2-1	TGTGCCAGCAGCTTTGGGAGGCTAGCGGGGGGGTACAATGAGCAGTTCTTC	CASSFGRLAGGYNEQFF
TRBD1	TRBV5-4	-	TRBJ1-2	TGTGCCAGCACCATAGTCCCCTCGGACAGGCCTAACTATGGCTACACCTTC	CASTIVPSDRPNYGYTF
TRBD1	TRBV4-1	few	TRBJ2-1	TGCGCCAGCAGCCAAGAGAGGGGGCATGAGCAGTTCTTC	CASSQERGHEQFF
-	TRBV2	-	TRBJ1-1	TGTGCCAGCAGTGAAGGAGGGAACTGGGCGAACACTGAAGCTTTCTTT	CASSEGGNWANTEAFF